This T cell receptor beta chain is from a study of T-cell reconstitution after alpha-beta-depleted transplantation in children. General study points: Day-60 TCRbeta diversity that was high in some patients was derived from surviving recipient T cells and thymic progenitors. Several hundred graft clones that had expanded were reportedly the source of alpha-beta T cells about two months after transplant. Newly made T cells mostly supplied T-cell counts and diversity one year after transplant.

Trimming shortened V by 4 bases and J by 5 bases, and 14 bases separated the two germline ends. In germline, CDR1 is LGHNA, CDR2 YNFKEQ. This CDR3 contains 15 residues. Unique molecular identifiers tagged the TCRbeta library. MiXCR, run by TCRdb on the PCR reads, gives a single entry per CDR3 protein. The table records hundreds of thousands of distinct CDR3 sequences, approximately 14% of them present only once. This clonotype was counted between two and nine times. The antigen is undetermined. The V call is TRBV4-2, the J call TRBJ1-4; no clear D. The sample consisted of PBMCs, taken before TCRalphabeta/CD19-depleted stem cell transplant. The source of this sequence is a girl aged 2 to 10 with congenital amegakaryocytic thrombocytopenia, due to receive a stem cell transplant. CDR3: CASSPFYTENEKLFF. The CDR3 DNA is TGTGCCAGCAGCCCCTTCTACACCGAGAATGAAAAACTGTTTTTT.